The TCR beta chain under discussion was sequenced for a study of shared clonotypes between healthy human individuals. This clone was detected only a few times. Trimming cost V 2 bases and J 3 bases, with 11 bases left between them. Germline V CDR1 and CDR2: KGHSH, LQKENI. This CDR3 is 15 amino acids long. Method: immunoSEQ multiplex PCR; TCRdb's copy keeps in-frame clones and lacks some. The sample yields 640,000 or so clones, 72% seen once. Sequenced: memory CD4+ T cells sorted from blood. Subset of the sample: CD45RA-negative fraction. This chain uses TRBV18 with TRBJ1-5; TRBD1 is a possible D gene (5 bases). This sequence originates from a woman aged 25 to 39 in good health. The CDR3 sequence is CASSPNGGPNQPQHF. CDR3 in DNA: TGTGCCAGCTCACCAAATGGGGGTCCCAATCAGCCCCAGCATTTT.